A selection of T cell receptor beta chains follows, all from one sample in a study of blood T cell repertoires in COVID-19. Repertoires were generated with immunoSEQ multiplex PCR, while TCRdb's copy carries only in-frame clones and drops some. There are a few hundred thousand clones in the sample; 70% to 90% occur only once, and 3% lies in the top ten. Material: peripheral blood. The receptors were sampled from a woman in her twenties or thirties with COVID-19, enrolled during active disease. Both conserved end residues are part of each CDR3. A D gene is named only where the DNA matches it firmly.

TRBJ1-6	TRBV11-2	TRBD1	14	CASSPGQYNSPLHF	TGTGCCAGCAGCCCGGGACAGTATAATTCACCCCTCCACTTT
TRBJ2-3	TRBV18	TRBD2	16	CASSPPSRGRSDTQYF	TGTGCCAGCTCACCACCGTCTCGCGGGAGGTCAGATACGCAGTATTTT
TRBJ2-5	TRBV28	.	12	CASTSGWETQYF	TGTGCCAGCACATCAGGGTGGGAGACCCAGTACTTC
TRBJ2-2	TRBV7-2	.	14	CASSLDRRTGELFF	TGTGCCAGCAGCTTAGACAGGCGCACCGGGGAGCTGTTTTTT
TRBJ2-1	TRBV6-5	TRBD1	13	CASSSDRRREQFF	TGTGCCAGCAGTTCGGACAGGAGGCGCGAGCAGTTCTTC
TRBJ2-1	TRBV3-1/TRBV3-2	TRBD2	18	CASSQERWGGVTYNEQFF	TGTGCCAGCAGCCAAGAAAGATGGGGGGGGGTAACCTACAATGAGCAGTTCTTC
TRBJ2-7	TRBV6-1	.	13	CASTIQGTYEQYF	TGTGCCAGCACAATACAGGGAACTTACGAGCAGTACTTC
TRBJ2-5	TRBV18	.	11	CASSPEETQYF	TGTGCCAGCTCACCGGAGGAGACCCAGTACTTC
TRBJ2-7	TRBV6-5	.	13	CASSMRGPYEQYF	TGTGCCAGCAGTATGCGGGGACCCTACGAGCAGTACTTC
TRBJ2-2	TRBV18	TRBD1	15	CASTRQGDGTGELFF	TGTGCCAGCACGAGACAGGGAGACGGCACCGGGGAGCTGTTTTTT
TRBJ2-1	TRBV13	.	14	CASSLQGAYNEQFF	TGTGCCAGCAGCTTACAGGGCGCCTACAATGAGCAGTTCTTC
TRBJ2-1	TRBV7-2	TRBD2	15	CASSLGRGAYNEQFF	TGTGCCAGCAGCCTCGGGAGGGGGGCCTACAATGAGCAGTTCTTC
TRBJ2-1	TRBV27	TRBD2	12	CASSAGDNEQFF	TGTGCCAGCAGCGCGGGGGATAATGAGCAGTTCTTC
TRBJ2-1	TRBV4-2	TRBD2	14	CASSQGRDYYEQFF	TGTGCCAGCAGCCAAGGTCGGGACTACTATGAGCAGTTCTTC
TRBJ1-5	TRBV2	TRBD1	13	CASRGTGTGPQHF	TGTGCCAGCAGGGGGACAGGGACGGGGCCCCAGCATTTT
TRBJ1-6	TRBV7-9	.	14	CASSRDGRNSPLHF	TGTGCCAGCAGCAGGGACGGCAGGAATTCACCCCTCCACTTT
TRBJ2-7	TRBV14	TRBD2	15	CASSPYGLAGVEQYF	TGTGCCAGCAGCCCCTACGGACTAGCGGGGGTTGAGCAGTACTTC
TRBJ2-1	TRBV7-8	.	16	CASSLTGTPSYNEQFF	TGTGCCAGCAGTTTAACCGGGACTCCATCCTACAATGAGCAGTTCTTC
TRBJ2-7	TRBV5-1	TRBD1	13	CASSWDRGNEQYF	TGCGCCAGCAGCTGGGACAGGGGTAACGAGCAGTACTTC
TRBJ2-2	TRBV5-6	TRBD1	16	CASSLAGQGYTGELFF	TGTGCCAGCAGCTTGGCGGGACAGGGCTACACCGGGGAGCTGTTTTTT
TRBJ2-2	TRBV24-1	TRBD1	16	CATSDPGTGNTGELFF	TGTGCCACCAGTGATCCCGGGACAGGGAATACCGGGGAGCTGTTTTTT
TRBJ2-3	TRBV12-3/TRBV12-4	.	13	CASSGKGGETQYF	TGTGCCAGCAGCGGGAAGGGCGGGGAGACGCAGTATTTT
TRBJ2-7	TRBV4-3	TRBD2	19	CASSQDLGSGGVSSYEQYF	TGCGCCAGCAGCCAAGATCTGGGTAGCGGGGGGGTAAGCTCCTACGAGCAGTACTTC
TRBJ1-1	TRBV6-2/TRBV6-3	.	15	CASSYGRVLNTEAFF	TGTGCCAGCAGTTACGGTCGGGTATTGAACACTGAAGCTTTCTTT
TRBJ1-2	TRBV27	TRBD1	15	CASTPGQGMNYGYTF	TGTGCCAGCACCCCCGGACAGGGCATGAACTATGGCTACACCTTC
TRBJ2-7	TRBV10-3	TRBD2	14	CAISEYLAGAEQYF	TGTGCCATCAGTGAGTACCTAGCGGGGGCCGAGCAGTACTTC
TRBJ1-2	TRBV4-3	TRBD1	17	CASSQAAGGPANYGYTF	TGCGCCAGCAGCCAAGCCGCAGGGGGCCCAGCTAACTATGGCTACACCTTC
TRBJ2-1	TRBV12-5	TRBD2	15	CASGRGLATGDEQFF	TGTGCTAGTGGTAGGGGACTAGCAACAGGCGATGAGCAGTTCTTC
TRBJ2-5	TRBV4-1	TRBD2	15	CASSQHGTREPTQYF	TGCGCCAGCAGCCAACACGGGACTAGGGAGCCGACCCAGTACTTC